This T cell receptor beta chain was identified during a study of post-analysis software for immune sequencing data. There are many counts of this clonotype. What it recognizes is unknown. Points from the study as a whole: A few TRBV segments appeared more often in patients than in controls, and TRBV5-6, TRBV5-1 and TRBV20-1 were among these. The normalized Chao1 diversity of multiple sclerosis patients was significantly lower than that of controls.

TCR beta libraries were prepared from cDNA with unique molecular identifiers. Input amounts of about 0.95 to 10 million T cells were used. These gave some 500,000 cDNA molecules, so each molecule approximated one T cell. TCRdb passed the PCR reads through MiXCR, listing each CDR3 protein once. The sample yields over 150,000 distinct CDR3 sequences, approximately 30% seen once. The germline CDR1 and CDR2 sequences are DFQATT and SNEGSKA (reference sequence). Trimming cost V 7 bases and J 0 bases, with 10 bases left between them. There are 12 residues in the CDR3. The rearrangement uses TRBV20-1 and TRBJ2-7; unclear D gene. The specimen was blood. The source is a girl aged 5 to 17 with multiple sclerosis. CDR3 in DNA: TGCAGTGTCACTAAGAGCTCCTACGAGCAGTACTTC. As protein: CSVTKSSYEQYF.